This T cell receptor (beta chain) came from a study of CD8 T cells in Susac syndrome (dated by TCRdb to about 2019). In the study overall: Of the Susac syndrome patients who were sequenced, more than five had clinically active disease and fewer than ten were in clinical remission. Repertoire sequencing was used to test whether CD8+ T cell activation and differentiation in Susac syndrome was antigen driven. CD8+ T cell repertoire clonality was compared between approximately 12 healthy donors, approximately 14 Susac syndrome patients and roughly 15 multiple sclerosis patients. Susac syndrome patients were therapy-naive, on corticosteroids (some also receiving IVIg), or on IVIg alone at blood withdrawal.

The CDR3 numbers 11 residues from cysteine through phenylalanine. Only the CDR3 region is kept as DNA, spanning 33 bases read in frame from base 1. Taken from the germline V gene, the CDR1 and CDR2 loops are MNHEY and SVGAGI. V is pared back by 6 bases and J by 12 bases, with 12 bases lying between the germline termini. High-throughput TCR beta sequencing profiled peripheral blood CD8+ and CD4+ T cells from healthy donors, Susac syndrome patients and multiple sclerosis patients. Recently defined diagnostic criteria for definite or probable disease were met by the Susac syndrome patients. Bulk CD8+ and CD4+ T cells were purified by magnetic negative isolation, whereas CD8+ TEMRA cells were enriched by FACS. Blood was drawn into EDTA tubes, processed within 24 hours, and PBMCs were isolated by density gradient centrifugation. PBMCs destined for TCR sequencing were cryopreserved in liquid nitrogen and later thawed in a 37 °C water bath. Purity of sorted or isolated CD4+, CD8+ and CD8+ TEMRA cells was at least 90%.

RNA was extracted with the RNeasy kit and roughly 0.5 to 1 ug was reverse transcribed using random hexamers. The immunoSEQ multiplex PCR assay, covering 54 Vbeta and 13 Jbeta segments, was used to amplify TCR beta CDR3 regions. PCR amplification bias was corrected using a synthetic template baseline for primer optimization and computational correction. The paper's processing steps were these. Only productive sequences were kept, with reads annotated to V, D and J genes according to IMGT and analyzed in immunoSEQ Analyzer. To calculate clonality, Shannon entropy was normalized by log2 of the number of productive unique sequences and then subtracted from one. For each patient and control, public and private clones were evaluated within the 100 most prevalent clones. Clones were defined as Susac-specific when absent from the healthy and MS cohorts, from approximately 1,100 published viral clones and from other ImmuneACCESS disease sequences. TCRdb cleaned the public reads at Q25 with fastp, built clones with MiXCR and kept in-frame beta chains. Rows are unified per CDR3 protein, each entry keeping the most common DNA and genes. TCRdb assigned the V and J calls; the authors' analysis was not used. The sample has 200,000 or so distinct CDR3 sequences on record, just under 95% of them singletons. About 0.15% of the sample lies in the top ten.

Points on this clonotype: What this receptor recognizes is not known. The sample holds no much larger clone one base away, and base qualities are not on file.

General conclusions and limits of the study: Clonal expansion was observed in Susac syndrome CD8+ repertoires, with the highest expansion in CD8+ TEMRA cells and greater expansion in clinically active than in remitting patients. Sixteen Susac-specific public clones were identified in the total CD8+ repertoire, and roughly five Susac-specific public clones were identified in the CD8+ TEMRA repertoire. The TCR sequencing and HLA analysis was acknowledged to have included a relatively small number of individuals.

This receptor chain uses TRBV6-5 and TRBJ2-1; the D segment could be TRBD2, given 6 matching bases. This receptor was taken from a human donor with Susac syndrome. Sequencing was performed on CD8+ T cells from PBMCs. The CDR3 has the sequence CASRSGVWQFF. The bases read TGTGCCAGCAGATCGGGGGTCTGGCAGTTCTTC.